The source of this T cell receptor (beta chain) is a study of T cells after yellow fever vaccination. About the study: It was SMART-Seq v4 Ultra Low Input that prepared the fractions with low cell numbers. Regarding the study as a whole: Contamination of FACS-sorted repertoires by abundant clonotypes from the bulk population could occur.

The sample holds many counts of this clonotype. Its antigen is undetermined. As TCR cDNA was made by 5'RACE template switching, a universal primer site and UMIs were added. TCRdb passed the 5' RACE reads through MiXCR, listing each CDR3 protein once. Of 120,000 or so distinct CDR3 sequences listed, roughly 15% are singletons. The CDR3 has 13 residues. CDR1 and CDR2 (germline): SGHRS, YFSETQ. V shed 4 bases and J shed 8 bases, with 15 bases lying between them. Material: CD8+ T cells sorted from PBMCs, obtained 5 days after the yellow fever booster vaccination. This TCR was recovered from a man aged 18-30 years who received the YFV17D yellow fever vaccine. The gene calls are TRBV5-1 and TRBJ1-1, with no clear D. In DNA form, the CDR3 reads TGCGCCAGCAGCCTTAACCGGGCCCTAGAAGCTTTCTTT. This codes for CASSLNRALEAFF. Full variable domain (remainder filled in from reference TRBV5-1 and TRBJ1-1): KAGVTQTPRYLIKTRGQQVTLSCSPISGHRSVSWYQQTPGQGLQFLFEYFSETQRNKGNFPGRFSGRQFSNSRSEMNVSTLELGDSALYLCASSLNRALEAFFGQGTRLTVV.